These T cell receptor beta chains were read from a single sample in a study of post-analysis software for immune sequencing data. TCRdb recomputed calls from the PCR reads with MiXCR, one row per CDR3 protein. The sample has hundreds of thousands of distinct CDR3 sequences, about 57% seen once. Sequencing was performed on blood. The receptors stem from a girl aged 10-17 years with multiple sclerosis. Each CDR3 is given with its conserved first and last residue. The D gene is left open where the match is weak. Only part of the rows carry a size: once, few, many, or a class if the clone is expanded.

abundance	d_gene	v_gene	j_gene	CDR3nt	CDR3aa
few	TRBD2	TRBV20-1	TRBJ2-1	TGCAGTGCTCCCTCCGGGACTAGCGGGAGCAGGTTCAATGAGCAGTTCTTC	CSAPSGTSGSRFNEQFF
many	.	TRBV27	TRBJ1-2	TGTGCCAGCAGTTTATCCGGGATCGGCTACACCTTC	CASSLSGIGYTF
once	.	TRBV7-9	TRBJ2-4	TGTGCCAGCAGCTTATCAGAACATTTAAACATTCAGTACTTC	CASSLSEHLNIQYF
.	.	TRBV6-1	TRBJ1-1	TGTGCCAGCAGTGAAGATGAAACATCCGTAAAAGCTTTCTTT	CASSEDETSVKAFF
few	TRBD2	TRBV20-1	TRBJ2-3	TGCAGCTCAATCCTCAGCGGGAGCGGTCCAGATACGCAGTATTTT	CSSILSGSGPDTQYF
few	.	TRBV5-1	TRBJ2-7	TGCGCCAGCAGGGACCCGACTACCTACGAGCAGTACTTC	CASRDPTTYEQYF
.	.	TRBV5-1	TRBJ2-7	TGCGCCAGCGGGGGCCAGGGTTTCGACGAGCAGTACTTC	CASGGQGFDEQYF
.	.	TRBV9	TRBJ2-7	TGTGCCAGCAGCGTAGACCCGATGGCGTCCTACGAGCAGTACTTC	CASSVDPMASYEQYF
.	TRBD1	TRBV9	TRBJ2-5	TGTGCCAGCAGCTCCCGGGGCAGGGGGCGAGAGACCCAGTACTTC	CASSSRGRGRETQYF
.	.	TRBV5-1	TRBJ2-7	TGCGCCAGCACCCAGGAATCGGGGAGATACGAGCAGTACTTC	CASTQESGRYEQYF
few	TRBD2	TRBV6-2/TRBV6-3	TRBJ2-7	TGTGCCAGCACCCCGACTAGCGGGGGGCCGAACTCCTACGAGCAGTACTTC	CASTPTSGGPNSYEQYF
.	TRBD2	TRBV29-1	TRBJ2-5	TGCAGCGCGGGGGGACGCGGGGGGAGGGAGCAGTACTTC	CSAGGRGGREQYF
.	.	TRBV7-9	TRBJ2-3	TGTGCCACCCTAAGCGGAACAAGCACAGATACGCAGTATTTT	CATLSGTSTDTQYF
.	.	TRBV12-3/TRBV12-4	TRBJ2-7	TGTGCCAGCAGTCGACAGACTCACTCCTACGAGCAGTACTTC	CASSRQTHSYEQYF
.	TRBD1	TRBV12-3/TRBV12-4	TRBJ2-7	TGTGCCAGCAGGGGGGGGACAGGGGGCTTGTACGAGCAGTACTTC	CASRGGTGGLYEQYF
.	TRBD2	TRBV12-3/TRBV12-4	TRBJ2-7	TGTGCCAGCAGTCCAACTAGCGGGGGGGCCGAGCAGTACTTC	CASSPTSGGAEQYF
many	TRBD2	TRBV29-1	TRBJ2-5	TGCAGCGTTTGCCCTGTACGGGAGGCGGATCAAGAGACCCAGTACTTC	CSVCPVREADQETQYF
many	.	TRBV29-1	TRBJ2-5	TGCAGCGTTAGAGTTAATCTGGGGACCCAGTACTTC	CSVRVNLGTQYF
.	.	TRBV12-3/TRBV12-4	TRBJ2-1	TGTGCCAGCAGTCCGTCCCATGAGCAGTTCTTC	CASSPSHEQFF
.	.	TRBV25-1	TRBJ1-1	TGTGCCAGCAGCCGCGAGGGGCGCGGACCTGAAGCTTTCTTT	CASSREGRGPEAFF
.	.	TRBV6-5	TRBJ2-7	TGTGCCAGCGGGGTCGGCCGGGACTTGCAGTACTTC	CASGVGRDLQYF
.	.	TRBV9	TRBJ2-6	TGTGCCAGCAGCCGTTTAACGACGGACGTCCTGACTTTC	CASSRLTTDVLTF
few	TRBD1	TRBV5-1	TRBJ1-2	TGCGCCAGCAGCTCCACAGGGGGCAATTCATGGGGCTACACCTTC	CASSSTGGNSWGYTF
.	.	TRBV20-1	TRBJ2-7	TGCAGTGCTACCCTCGCAGGGGTCCCTTACGAGCAGTACTTC	CSATLAGVPYEQYF
few	.	TRBV29-1	TRBJ2-7	TGCAGCGCAGCTACCGGGACCTCCTACGAGCAGTACTTC	CSAATGTSYEQYF
.	.	TRBV5-1	TRBJ2-1	TGCGCCAGCAGCTCCCTCGGGAGCAATGAGCAGTTCTTC	CASSSLGSNEQFF
.	TRBD2	TRBV4-1	TRBJ2-3	TGCGCCAGCAGCCAAGATCCGGGAGGGTGGGTGCAGTATTTT	CASSQDPGGWVQYF
.	.	TRBV5-1	TRBJ2-3	TGCGCCAGCAGCTTGGGTTGGGAGGGCACAGATACGCAGTATTTT	CASSLGWEGTDTQYF
.	TRBD1	TRBV15	TRBJ1-1	TGTGCCACCAGCACGGGACAGGGGGACACTGAAGCTTTCTTT	CATSTGQGDTEAFF
.	.	TRBV30	TRBJ2-7	TGTGCCTGGAGTGGCGGAACGGACGAGCAGTACTTC	CAWSGGTDEQYF
.	TRBD1	TRBV20-1	TRBJ2-3	TGCAGTGCTTCCGGGACAGGGGGTGGGACAGATACGCAGTATTTT	CSASGTGGGTDTQYF
few	TRBD1	TRBV7-2	TRBJ1-2	TGTGCCAGCAGCTCCGGGACAGGGGGCACGGGCGGCTATGGCTACACCTTC	CASSSGTGGTGGYGYTF
.	TRBD2	TRBV5-1	TRBJ2-1	TGCGCCAGCAGCTCGATCGCGGGAGGCTCCTACAATGAGCAGTTCTTC	CASSSIAGGSYNEQFF
many	TRBD1	TRBV5-1	TRBJ2-7	TGCGCCAGCAGCGACAGGGGCTCCTACGAGCAGTACTTC	CASSDRGSYEQYF
.	TRBD2	TRBV12-3/TRBV12-4	TRBJ2-7	TGTGCCAGCAGCCTTCGGGGGGGCAAACCCTACGAGCAGTACTTC	CASSLRGGKPYEQYF
.	.	TRBV2	TRBJ2-4	TGTGCCAGCAGTGAAGGCAGGAACGTAGCCAAAAACATTCAGTACTTC	CASSEGRNVAKNIQYF
.	TRBD2	TRBV15	TRBJ2-1	TGTGCCACCAGCAGAGATAGCGGGGGTGCTCGGGAGCAGTTCTTC	CATSRDSGGAREQFF
.	.	TRBV27	TRBJ2-7	TGTGCCAGCAGTTTAGGCAGGACTAAGTCCTACGAGCAGTACTTC	CASSLGRTKSYEQYF
.	TRBD1	TRBV2	TRBJ1-1	TGTGCCAGCAGCGAGGACAGGGATGTGGCTTTCTTT	CASSEDRDVAFF
.	.	TRBV10-3	TRBJ1-6	TGTGCCATCAGTGACCGACAGGAGAATTCACCCCTCCACTTT	CAISDRQENSPLHF
.	TRBD1	TRBV5-1	TRBJ2-7	TGCGCCAGCAGCTTGACCGACAGGGGGTGGCACGAGCAGTACTTC	CASSLTDRGWHEQYF
few	.	TRBV6-1	TRBJ2-3	TGTGCCAGCAGTTCCGGACTTAGGGACGCAGATACGCAGTATTTT	CASSSGLRDADTQYF
few	.	TRBV6-5	TRBJ2-7	TGTGCCAGCAGTGGGATCTACGAGCAGTACTTC	CASSGIYEQYF
few	.	TRBV3-1	TRBJ1-4	TGTGCCAGCAGCCAACCGGGGCCCAACGAAAAACTGTTTTTT	CASSQPGPNEKLFF
few	TRBD1	TRBV9	TRBJ1-2	TGTGCCAGCAGTTCCCTGGACAGGGGTGCCTATGGCTACACCTTC	CASSSLDRGAYGYTF
few	.	TRBV6-5	TRBJ2-1	TGTGCCAGCAGTCCTCGACAGTTTAACCCCGATGAGCAGTTCTTC	CASSPRQFNPDEQFF
few	.	TRBV7-2	TRBJ2-7	TGTGCCAGCAGCTTCGTGTATGGGGTGGACGAGCAGTACTTC	CASSFVYGVDEQYF
.	.	TRBV29-1	TRBJ2-5	TGCAGCGCACGCCGAGGGTCGGGGGAGACCCAGTACTTC	CSARRGSGETQYF
.	TRBD2	TRBV4-1	TRBJ2-1	TGCGCCAGCAGCCAAGATCCTCTAGCGGGGAGAAATGAGCAGTTCTTC	CASSQDPLAGRNEQFF
.	.	TRBV5-1	TRBJ1-1	TGCGCCAGCAGCATCGGGTTGGAGGGAACTGAAGCTTTCTTT	CASSIGLEGTEAFF